This TCR beta chain was recovered during a study of cytomegalovirus exposure and HLA in healthy donors. Study-wide background: Prior work identified under 130 million unique TCR beta sequences in about 179 million T cells.

The CDR3 contains 15 residues. CDR1 SEHNR and CDR2 FQNEAQ come from the germline V gene (reference sequence). The ends lost 2 bases at V and 4 bases at J; junction bases unmatched: 5. The PCR made use of 60 Vbeta and 13 Jbeta primers. Authors' data handling: A later analysis counted about 80 million unique TCR beta chains, about 10 million shared. Method: immunoSEQ multiplex PCR; TCRdb's copy keeps in-frame clones and lacks some. V and J calls plus clone size are reproduced from that table; the DNA served to infer D and trimming. Among 150,000 to 170,000 clones listed, more than 70% were seen once. This sequence originates from a woman aged 35 to 49 in good health and CMV-seropositive. Sequenced sample: PBMCs. This rearrangement joins TRBV7-9 to TRBJ2-5, with 9 positions matching TRBD2. The CDR3 DNA follows: TGTGCCAGCAGCTTATTTAGCGGGGGATCAGAGACCCAGTACTTC. Protein product: CASSLFSGGSETQYF.